This record covers a single T cell receptor (beta chain). Its cognate antigen is unknown. These data originate in a study of glioma-infiltrating T cells after dendritic cell vaccination. Germline V gene sequence: CDR1 KGHSH, CDR2 LQKENI. The CDR3 covers 14 residues. The V end lost 6 bases, the J end lost 5 bases, and 17 bases lay between the germline ends. Measured with immunoSEQ multiplex PCR; TCRdb has only the in-frame clones, and not every one. The table shows approximately 90,000 clones, with approximately 81% occurring only once. Study findings and constraints: No direct clonality-survival link was found; a diverse polyclonal response may matter.

This clonotype was obtained from a human donor with glioblastoma. The chain joins TRBV18 to TRBJ2-7; D is possibly TRBD2 (6 bases). The material was blood, obtained before dendritic cell vaccination. DNA of the CDR3: TGTGCCAGCTCTCCCGGGAGTAATTTGAACGAGCAGTACTTC. Protein sequence: CASSPGSNLNEQYF.